This T cell receptor beta chain comes out of a study of blood T cells in healthy people across ages (dated by TCRdb to between 2015 and 2016). In terms of the full investigation: In model experiments, roughly one uniquely barcoded TCR beta cDNA molecule per two T cells was captured by template switching. Donors were grouped into four age groups: young (average about 15 years), middle-aged (39), aged (approximately 67) and long-lived (roughly 80). The study measured age-related changes in TCR beta repertoire diversity using deep sequencing normalized with unique cDNA molecular identifiers. Two additional independent replicas of 1 million unique cDNA reads from the same blood draw were analyzed for two donors (one aged 18 to 30 and one aged 80 or older). The paper's findings and limits, for the study overall: Total diversity estimates from one million sequenced T cells were considered lower bounds and underestimates. The percentage of naive T cells measured by flow cytometry correlated strongly with observed TCR beta diversity. Since profiling was done on bulk unsorted PBMCs, naive and antigen-experienced compartments could not be conclusively compared. Because the CMV infection status of the donors was unknown, age-related changes in expanded clonotypes may potentially have been confounded. As age increased, observed TCR beta diversity per million T cells dropped in a roughly linear way, and a significant reduction was already evident by age 40. Compared with the aged group, more naive CD4+ T cells, fewer expanded clones and increased TCR diversity were shown by the long-lived group, suggesting age selection.

As to this clonotype: No cognate antigen has been identified for it. No much larger clone is present one base from it, and per-base qualities are unavailable.

Library preparation used 5' RACE. Instrument used: Illumina HiSeq 2500. A second PCR of roughly 7 to 12 cycles was run with a J-beta primer mix and a sample-barcoded 5' primer. A unique molecular identifier was introduced onto each TCR beta cDNA molecule by a template-switch 5' adaptor carrying 12 random nucleotides. Each sample yielded at least 2.5 million CDR3-containing paired-end reads. All of the RNA was converted into first-strand cDNA using the Mint cDNA synthesis kit, with a TRBC-specific oligonucleotide serving as the primer. Following uracil-DNA glycosylase treatment, a first 18-cycle PCR with universal primers M1SS and BC2_uni_R was performed on all cDNA. In the paper's pipeline: Each sample was normalized by randomly selecting 1 million high-quality reads, each carrying a distinct molecular identifier. Reads sharing molecular identifiers were discarded rather than binned into consensus sequences. MiTCR, with a Q25 quality threshold and the strictest error-elimination algorithm, was used for CDR3 identification, clonotype clustering and error correction. A nonparametric unseen species model with Euler transformation was used to estimate lower-bound total TCR beta diversity. TCRdb trimmed the raw reads at Q25, called clones with MiXCR and kept productive beta chains. Records with the same CDR3 protein are collapsed into one entry carrying the most frequent genes and DNA. The V and J calls come from TCRdb's annotation, not from the publication. The sample table records hundreds of thousands of distinct CDR3 sequences; 25% to 35% of these occur just once. The top ten constitute under 4.5% of the sample.

The germline V gene yields SGHTA for CDR1 and FQGNSA for CDR2. Relative to germline, V is missing 5 bases and J is missing 3 bases, with 9 bases of the junction outside any gene match. The CDR3 spans 15 residues, from the cysteine through the phenylalanine. Left in the record is the CDR3 DNA by itself, 45 bases read in frame from the first base. The donors were roughly 39 Caucasian individuals from Russia, aged roughly 6 to 100 years, who were systemically healthy. Each donor gave around 9.9 milliliters of peripheral blood, collected into EDTA-treated Vacutainer tubes. Ficoll-Paque density-gradient centrifugation was used to isolate PBMCs, with at least 6.5 million obtained per sample. Trizol reagent was used to extract total RNA from the PBMCs, yielding at least 6 micrograms per sample. The percentages of naive CD45RAhigh/CD27high T cells were determined by flow cytometry on a PBMC aliquot from every donor.

This sample also appeared in a second study, on T cells of mothers and their children. The second study reports: Donors were nine systemically healthy Caucasian individuals: three mothers and their six children. cDNA synthesis used all of the extracted RNA, with roughly 1.6 ug of RNA in each 15 ul reaction. In the second PCR, the M1S primer introduced both the sample barcodes and 2-4 random nucleotides. Over 8 million TCR beta CDR3 reads came from each mother, compared with approximately 2.8 million reads from each child. TCR recombination output is similarly shaped by thymic selection in related and unrelated pairs, with a minor effect exerted by inherited differences. Normalized repertoire overlap in related mother-child pairs was always slightly higher than in unrelated mother-child pairs, but the difference was never significant. No persistent microchimeric T cell clones were found, with a detection sensitivity of 85 to 100 clones per million clonotypes. In the study, deep NGS was used to compare the TCR beta repertoires of mothers and children, and features distinguishing related mother-child pairs from unrelated individuals were sought. Mothers averaged roughly 36 +/- 4 years of age and children averaged around 10 +/- 4 years. After adapter ligation was performed with NEBNext reagents, the libraries were sequenced on an Illumina HiSeq 2000 with 100+100 nt paired-end reads. To prevent cross-contamination, the mother and child libraries were prepared a month apart and were sequenced in separate runs. Between roughly 450,000 and 2,000,000 distinct TCR beta clonotypes were identified per donor. Naive TCR beta clonotypes were estimated from low-frequency clonotypes matched to each donor's FACS-determined naive share, without sorting.

The source is a boy aged 2-15 years in good health. The sample consisted of blood. The V gene is TRBV7-2 and the J gene is TRBJ2-7; 8 bases in between match TRBD2. The sequenced DNA is TGTGCCAGCAGCGCTCCGGGACTAGGGTTCTACGAGCAGTACTTC. This encodes CASSAPGLGFYEQYF.